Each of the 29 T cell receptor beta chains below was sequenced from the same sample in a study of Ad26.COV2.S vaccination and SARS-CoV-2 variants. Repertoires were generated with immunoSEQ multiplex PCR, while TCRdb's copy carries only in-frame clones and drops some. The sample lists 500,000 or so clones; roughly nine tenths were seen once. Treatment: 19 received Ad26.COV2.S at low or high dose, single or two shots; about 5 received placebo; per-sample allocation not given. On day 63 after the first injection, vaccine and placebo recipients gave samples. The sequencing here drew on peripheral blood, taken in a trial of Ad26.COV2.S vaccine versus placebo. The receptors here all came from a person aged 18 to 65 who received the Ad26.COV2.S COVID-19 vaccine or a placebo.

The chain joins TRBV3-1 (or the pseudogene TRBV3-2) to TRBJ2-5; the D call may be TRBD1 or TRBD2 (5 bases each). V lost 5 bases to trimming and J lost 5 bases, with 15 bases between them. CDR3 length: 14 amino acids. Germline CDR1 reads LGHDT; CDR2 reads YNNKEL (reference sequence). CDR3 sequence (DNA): TGTGCCAGCAGCTTCACCGAGGGGATGGAGACCCAGTACTTC. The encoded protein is CASSFTEGMETQYF.

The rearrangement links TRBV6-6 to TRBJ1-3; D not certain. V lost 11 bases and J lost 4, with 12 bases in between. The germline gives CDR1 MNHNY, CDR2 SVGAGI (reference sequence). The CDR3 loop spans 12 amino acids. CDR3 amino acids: CAYGHPGNTIYF. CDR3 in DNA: TGTGCCTATGGCCACCCGGGAAACACCATATATTTT.

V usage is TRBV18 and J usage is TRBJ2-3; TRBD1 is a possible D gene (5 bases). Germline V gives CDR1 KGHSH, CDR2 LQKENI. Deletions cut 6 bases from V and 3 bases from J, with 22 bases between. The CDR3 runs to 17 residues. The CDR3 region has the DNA TGTGCCAGCTCCCGAGAGGATCTAGGGGCCGGGACAGATACGCAGTATTTT. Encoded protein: CASSREDLGAGTDTQYF.

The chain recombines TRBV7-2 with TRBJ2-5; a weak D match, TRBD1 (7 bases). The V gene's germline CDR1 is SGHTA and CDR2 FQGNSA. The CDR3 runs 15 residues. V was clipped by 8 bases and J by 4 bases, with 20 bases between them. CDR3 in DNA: TGTGCCAGCCAGTGGGCGGGACAGCCTTCAGAGACCCAGTACTTC. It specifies CASQWAGQPSETQYF.

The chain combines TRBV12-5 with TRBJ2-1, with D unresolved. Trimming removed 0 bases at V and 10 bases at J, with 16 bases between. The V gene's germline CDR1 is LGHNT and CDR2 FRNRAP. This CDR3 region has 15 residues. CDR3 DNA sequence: TGTGCTAGTGGTTTGGTTAGTAGTGGAATACCGGAGCAGTTCTTC. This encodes CASGLVSSGIPEQFF.

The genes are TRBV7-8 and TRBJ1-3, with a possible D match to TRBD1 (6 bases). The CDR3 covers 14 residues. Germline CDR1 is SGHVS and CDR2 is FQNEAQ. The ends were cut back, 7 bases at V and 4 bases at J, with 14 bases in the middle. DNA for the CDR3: TGTGCCAGCAAGCAAAGGGGGGAAGGAAACACCATATATTTT. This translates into CASKQRGEGNTIYF.

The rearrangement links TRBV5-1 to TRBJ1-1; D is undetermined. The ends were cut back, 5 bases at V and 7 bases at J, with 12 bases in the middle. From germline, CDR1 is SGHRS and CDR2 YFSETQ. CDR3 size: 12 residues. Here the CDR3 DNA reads TGCGCCAGCAGTTATGACCGAGATGAAGCTTTCTTT. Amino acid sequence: CASSYDRDEAFF.

The CDR3 bases are TGTGCCATCAGGGGGACAGACTTCACTGAAGCTTTCTTT. Protein product: CAIRGTDFTEAFF. V is TRBV10-3 and J is TRBJ1-1; 7 bases fit TRBD1. The V and J ends lost 6 bases and 4 bases, in that order; junction bases with no gene match: 5. CDR3 length equals 13 residues. Per the germline V gene, CDR1 is ENHRY and CDR2 is SYGVKD.

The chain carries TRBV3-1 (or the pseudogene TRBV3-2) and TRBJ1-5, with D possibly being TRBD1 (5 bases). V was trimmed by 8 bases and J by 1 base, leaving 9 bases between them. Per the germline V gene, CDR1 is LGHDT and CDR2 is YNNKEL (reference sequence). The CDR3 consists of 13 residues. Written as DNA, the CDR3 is TGTGCCAGCGGTTGGGGGAGCAATCAGCCCCAGCATTTT. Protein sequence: CASGWGSNQPQHF.

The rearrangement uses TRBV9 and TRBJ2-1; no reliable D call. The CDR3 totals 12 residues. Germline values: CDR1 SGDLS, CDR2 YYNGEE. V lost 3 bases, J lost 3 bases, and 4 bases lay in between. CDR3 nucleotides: TGTGCCAGCAGCGCGGGCTACAATGAGCAGTTCTTC. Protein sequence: CASSAGYNEQFF.

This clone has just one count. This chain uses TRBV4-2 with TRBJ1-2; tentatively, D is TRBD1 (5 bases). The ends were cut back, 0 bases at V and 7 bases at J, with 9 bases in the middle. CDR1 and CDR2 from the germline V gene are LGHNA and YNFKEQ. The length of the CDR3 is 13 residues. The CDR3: CASSQDEGTGYTF. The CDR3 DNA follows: TGTGCCAGCAGCCAAGATGAAGGGACTGGCTACACCTTC.

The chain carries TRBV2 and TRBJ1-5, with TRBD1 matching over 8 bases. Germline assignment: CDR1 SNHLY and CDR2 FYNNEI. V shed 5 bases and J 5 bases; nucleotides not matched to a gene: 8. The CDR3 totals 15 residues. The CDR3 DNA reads TGTGCCAGCAGTTGGCAGGGGGCTTACGATCAGCCCCAGCATTTT. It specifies CASSWQGAYDQPQHF.

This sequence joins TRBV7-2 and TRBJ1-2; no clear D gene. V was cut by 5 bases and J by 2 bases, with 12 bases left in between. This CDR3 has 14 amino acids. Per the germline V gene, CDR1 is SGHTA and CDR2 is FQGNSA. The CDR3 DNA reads TGTGCCAGCAGCCGGAGGCTTGCGAACTATGGCTACACCTTC. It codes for CASSRRLANYGYTF.

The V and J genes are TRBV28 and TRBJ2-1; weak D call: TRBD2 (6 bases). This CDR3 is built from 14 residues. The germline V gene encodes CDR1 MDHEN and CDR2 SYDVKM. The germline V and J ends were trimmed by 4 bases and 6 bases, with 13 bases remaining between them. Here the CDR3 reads CASSSLTSFNEQFF. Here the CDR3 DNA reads TGTGCCAGCAGTTCGTTGACTAGTTTCAATGAGCAGTTCTTC.

CDR3 sequence: CASSSAGGTDTQYF. The CDR3 DNA is TGCGCCAGCAGCTCTGCGGGGGGCACAGATACGCAGTATTTT. V usage is TRBV5-1 and J usage is TRBJ2-3, with TRBD2 matching 7 bases. J lost 1 base, V lost 3 bases, and 2 bases had no gene match. Germline loops: CDR1 SGHRS, CDR2 YFSETQ. The CDR3 consists of 14 residues.

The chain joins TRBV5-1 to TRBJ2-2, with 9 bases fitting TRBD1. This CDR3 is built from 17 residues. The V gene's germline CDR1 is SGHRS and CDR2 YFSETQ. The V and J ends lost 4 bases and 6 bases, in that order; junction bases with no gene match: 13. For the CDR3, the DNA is TGCGCCAGCAGCGCCCTAACCGGGACAGGGAGTTCCGGGGAGCTGTTTTTT. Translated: CASSALTGTGSSGELFF.

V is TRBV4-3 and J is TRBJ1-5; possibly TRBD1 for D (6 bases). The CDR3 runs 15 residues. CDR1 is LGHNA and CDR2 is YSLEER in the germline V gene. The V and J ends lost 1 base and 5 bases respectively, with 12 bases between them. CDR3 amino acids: CASSQVRGLYQPQHF. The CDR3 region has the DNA TGCGCCAGCAGCCAAGTCAGGGGACTTTATCAGCCCCAGCATTTT.

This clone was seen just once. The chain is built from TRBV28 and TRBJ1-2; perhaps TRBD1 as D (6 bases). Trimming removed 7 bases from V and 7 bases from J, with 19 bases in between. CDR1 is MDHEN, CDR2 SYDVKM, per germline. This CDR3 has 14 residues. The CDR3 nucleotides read TGTGCCAGCACCGGAGGGGGGGTCCCTTTTGGCTACACCTTC. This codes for CASTGGGVPFGYTF.

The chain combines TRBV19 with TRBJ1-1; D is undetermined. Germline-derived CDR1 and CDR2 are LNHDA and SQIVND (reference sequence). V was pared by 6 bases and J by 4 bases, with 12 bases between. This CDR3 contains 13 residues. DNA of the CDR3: TGTGCCAGTAGATGGGGTGGGCCCACTGAAGCTTTCTTT. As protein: CASRWGGPTEAFF. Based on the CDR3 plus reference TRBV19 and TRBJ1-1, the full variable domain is DGGITQSPKYLFRKEGQNVTLSCEQNLNHDAMYWYRQDPGQGLRLIYYSQIVNDFQKGDIAEGYSVSREKKESFPLTVTSAQKNPTAFYLCASRWGGPTEAFFGQGTRLTVV.

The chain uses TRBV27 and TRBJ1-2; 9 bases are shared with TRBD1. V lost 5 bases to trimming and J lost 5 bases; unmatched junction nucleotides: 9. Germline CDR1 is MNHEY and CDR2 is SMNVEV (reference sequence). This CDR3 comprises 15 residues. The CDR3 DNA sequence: TGTGCCAGCAGTCTACTGGGACAGGGAGGATATGGCTACACCTTC. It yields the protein CASSLLGQGGYGYTF.

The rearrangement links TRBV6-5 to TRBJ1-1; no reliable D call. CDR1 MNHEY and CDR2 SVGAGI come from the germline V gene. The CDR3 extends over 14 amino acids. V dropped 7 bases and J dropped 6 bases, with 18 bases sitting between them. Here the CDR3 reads CASNLLRGRAEAFF. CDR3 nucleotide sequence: TGTGCCAGCAACCTACTCCGGGGTAGGGCTGAAGCTTTCTTT.

The CDR3 nucleotides read TGTGCCAGCAGCCAAGTGGGAGGGTCTGGAAACACCATATATTTT. It encodes CASSQVGGSGNTIYF. The chain joins TRBV14 to TRBJ1-3; D is unclear. The CDR3 is 15 amino acids. Germline assignment: CDR1 SGHDN and CDR2 FVKESK. Trimming removed 1 base from V and 1 base from J, with 8 bases in between.

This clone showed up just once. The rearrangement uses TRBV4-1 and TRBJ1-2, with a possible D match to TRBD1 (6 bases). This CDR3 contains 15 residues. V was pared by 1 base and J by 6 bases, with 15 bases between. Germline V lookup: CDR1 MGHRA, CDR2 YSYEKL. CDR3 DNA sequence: TGCGCCAGCAGCCAAGTGCCCAGGGGAAGGGATGGCTACACCTTC. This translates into CASSQVPRGRDGYTF.

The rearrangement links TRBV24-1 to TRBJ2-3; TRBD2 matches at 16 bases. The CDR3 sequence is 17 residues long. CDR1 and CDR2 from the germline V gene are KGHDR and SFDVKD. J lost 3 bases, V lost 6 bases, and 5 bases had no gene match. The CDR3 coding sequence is TGTGCCACCAGTCCGGGACTAGCGGGGGGGCCTACAGATACGCAGTATTTT. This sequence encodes CATSPGLAGGPTDTQYF.

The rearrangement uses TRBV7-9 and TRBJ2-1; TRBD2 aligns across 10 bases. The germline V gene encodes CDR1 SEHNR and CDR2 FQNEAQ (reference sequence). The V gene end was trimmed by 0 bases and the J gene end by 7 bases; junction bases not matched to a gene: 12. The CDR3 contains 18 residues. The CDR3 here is CASSLAFRTSGLLNEQFF. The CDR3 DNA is TGTGCCAGCAGCTTAGCGTTCCGGACTAGCGGTCTCTTGAATGAGCAGTTCTTC.

This CDR3 reads CASSPLTDRVTGELFF. DNA of the CDR3: TGTGCCAGCAGCCCCTTAACCGACAGGGTCACCGGGGAGCTGTTTTTT. The chain employs TRBV9 and TRBJ2-2; 7 bases agree with TRBD1. This CDR3 has 16 amino acids. The V gene's germline CDR1 is SGDLS and CDR2 YYNGEE. Trimming removed 4 bases from V and 4 bases from J; junction bases left unmatched: 10.

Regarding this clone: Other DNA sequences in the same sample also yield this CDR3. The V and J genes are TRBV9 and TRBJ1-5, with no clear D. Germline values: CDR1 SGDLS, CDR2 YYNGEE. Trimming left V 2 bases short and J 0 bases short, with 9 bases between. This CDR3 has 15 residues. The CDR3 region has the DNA TGTGCCAGCAGCGTCGACCCGTATAGCAATCAGCCCCAGCATTTT. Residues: CASSVDPYSNQPQHF.

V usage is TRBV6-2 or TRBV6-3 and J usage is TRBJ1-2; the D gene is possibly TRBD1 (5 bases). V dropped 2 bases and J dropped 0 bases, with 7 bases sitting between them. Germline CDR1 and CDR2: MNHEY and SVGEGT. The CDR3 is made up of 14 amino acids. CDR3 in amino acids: CASSYRGPNYGYTF. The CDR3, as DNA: TGTGCCAGCAGTTACAGGGGCCCTAACTATGGCTACACCTTC.

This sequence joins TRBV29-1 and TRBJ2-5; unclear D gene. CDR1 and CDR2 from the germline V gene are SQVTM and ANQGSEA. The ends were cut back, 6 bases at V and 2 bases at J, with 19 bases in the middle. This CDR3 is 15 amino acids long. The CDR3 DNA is TGCAGCGTAGCCCCCCTCTGGCGGAGACAAGAGACCCAGTACTTC. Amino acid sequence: CSVAPLWRRQETQYF.